A single sample is the source of the 2 T cell receptor beta chains below, sequenced in a study of CD8+CD57+ T cells in acquired aplastic anemia. The authors sequenced patients whose flow cytometry had shown CD8+CD57+ cell expansion. Genomic DNA, the template, was used for profiling of the TCR beta VDJ and CDR3. TCRdb reanalysed the reads using MiXCR and keeps one entry per CDR3 protein. Of roughly 170,000 distinct CDR3 sequences in the sample, 45% to 60% were seen once. Sequencing was carried out using sorted CD4+, CD8+, or CD8+CD57+ T cells (not recorded which) from PBMCs. These receptor sequences come from a human donor with aplastic anemia.

Concerning this clonotype itself: Being one base from a much bigger clone, this may be a read error. The rearrangement joins TRBV5-1 to TRBJ2-1; TRBD1 agrees at 10 bases. The CDR3 covers 15 residues. Germline loops: CDR1 SGHRS, CDR2 YFSETQ. V gave up 7 bases and J gave up 4 bases; unmatched junction bases: 8. CDR3 sequence (DNA): TGCGCCAGCGGTGACGGACAGGGGGGTTACAATGAGCAGTTCTTC. It yields the protein CASGDGQGGYNEQFF.

The chain has TRBV10-3 and TRBJ2-2; TRBD2 aligns across 13 bases. Germline CDR1 reads ENHRY; CDR2 reads SYGVKD. The junction had 7 bases not matched to a gene; V was cut back by 6 bases and J by 3 bases. This CDR3 is built from 17 residues. CDR3 protein: CAISRTSGGTYTGELFF. The CDR3 DNA reads TGTGCCATCAGCCGGACTAGCGGGGGAACTTACACCGGGGAGCTGTTTTTT.